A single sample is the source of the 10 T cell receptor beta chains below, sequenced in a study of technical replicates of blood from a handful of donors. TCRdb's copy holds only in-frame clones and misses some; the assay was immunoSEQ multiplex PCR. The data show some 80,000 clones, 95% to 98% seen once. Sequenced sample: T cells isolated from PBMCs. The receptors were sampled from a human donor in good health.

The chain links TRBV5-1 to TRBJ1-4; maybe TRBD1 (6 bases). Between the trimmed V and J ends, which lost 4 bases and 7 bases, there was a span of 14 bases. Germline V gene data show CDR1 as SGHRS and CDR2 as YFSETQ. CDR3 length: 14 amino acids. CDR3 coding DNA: TGCGCCAGCAGCCGGACAGTGGACGGTGAAAAACTGTTTTTT. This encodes CASSRTVDGEKLFF.

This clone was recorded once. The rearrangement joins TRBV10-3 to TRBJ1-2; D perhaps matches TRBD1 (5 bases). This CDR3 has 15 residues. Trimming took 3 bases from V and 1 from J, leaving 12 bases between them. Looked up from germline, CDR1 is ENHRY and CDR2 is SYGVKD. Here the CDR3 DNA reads TGTGCCATCAGTGATTCGGGCAGGGATAACTATGGCTACACCTTC. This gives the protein CAISDSGRDNYGYTF.

The chain's CDR3 is CASSPWGGTSYEQYF. Here the CDR3 DNA reads TGTGCCAGCAGCCCATGGGGCGGAACCTCCTACGAGCAGTACTTC. The genes are TRBV5-5 and TRBJ2-7; D possibly corresponds to TRBD1 (5 bases). The CDR3 sequence is 15 residues long. The V end was cut by 4 bases, the J end by 0 bases, with 14 bases between. Germline values: CDR1 SGHKS, CDR2 YYEKEE (reference sequence).

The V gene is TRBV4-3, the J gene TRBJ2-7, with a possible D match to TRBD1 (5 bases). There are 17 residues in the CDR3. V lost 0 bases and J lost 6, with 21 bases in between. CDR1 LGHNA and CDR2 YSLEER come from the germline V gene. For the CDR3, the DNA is TGCGCCAGCAGCCAAGAAGCTCCAGGGTTTGAGTACGGCGAGCAGTACTTC. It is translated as CASSQEAPGFEYGEQYF.

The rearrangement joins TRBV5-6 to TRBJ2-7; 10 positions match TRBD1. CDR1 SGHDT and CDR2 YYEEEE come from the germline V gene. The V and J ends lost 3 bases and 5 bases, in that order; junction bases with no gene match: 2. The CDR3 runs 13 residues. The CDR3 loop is CASSWDRGNEQYF. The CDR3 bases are TGTGCCAGCAGCTGGGACAGGGGCAACGAGCAGTACTTC.

As DNA, the CDR3 is TGTGCCAGTACCGGGGGAGGGCCACCGGGTGAGCAGTTCTTC. Translating it yields CASTGGGPPGEQFF. The rearrangement links TRBV19 to TRBJ2-1, with 7 bases matching TRBD2. CDR1 is LNHDA, CDR2 SQIVND, per germline (reference sequence). The V and J ends lost 7 bases and 9 bases, in that order; junction bases with no gene match: 12. The CDR3 has 14 amino acids.

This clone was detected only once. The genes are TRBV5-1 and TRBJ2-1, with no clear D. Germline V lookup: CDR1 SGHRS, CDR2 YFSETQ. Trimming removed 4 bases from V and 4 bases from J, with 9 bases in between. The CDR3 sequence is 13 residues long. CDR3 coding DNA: TGCGCCAGCAGCACGAGTCTTTACAATGAGCAGTTCTTC. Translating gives CASSTSLYNEQFF.

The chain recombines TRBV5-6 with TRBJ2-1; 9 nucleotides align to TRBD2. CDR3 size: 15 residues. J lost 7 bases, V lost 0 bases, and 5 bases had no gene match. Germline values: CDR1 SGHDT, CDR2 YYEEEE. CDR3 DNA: TGTGCCAGCAGCTTGGAATTAGCGGGAGCGAATGAGCAGTTCTTC. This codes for CASSLELAGANEQFF.

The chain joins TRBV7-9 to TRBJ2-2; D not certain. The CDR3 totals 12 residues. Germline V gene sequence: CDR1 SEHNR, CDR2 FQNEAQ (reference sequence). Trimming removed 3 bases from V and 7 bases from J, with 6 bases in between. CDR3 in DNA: TGTGCCAGCAGCTTCGGTAACGGGGAGCTGTTTTTT. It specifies CASSFGNGELFF.

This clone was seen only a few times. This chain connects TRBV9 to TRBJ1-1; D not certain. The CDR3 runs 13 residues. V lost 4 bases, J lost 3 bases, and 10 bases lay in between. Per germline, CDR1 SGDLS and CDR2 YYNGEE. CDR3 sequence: CASSPRGDTEAFF. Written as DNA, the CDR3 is TGTGCCAGCAGCCCCCGCGGCGACACTGAAGCTTTCTTT.